A selection of T cell receptor beta chains follows, all from one sample in a study of CXCR3-negative and CXCR3-positive naive CD8 T cells. TCRdb reprocessed the 5' RACE reads; each CDR3 protein has one entry and no DNA is given. This sample's table has about 98,000 distinct CDR3 sequences. The specimen sequenced was naive CXCR3+ CD8+ T cells from blood. These receptors all come from a human donor in good health. Some clones in this sample may be carry-over from other donors' samples. Both conserved end residues are part of each CDR3. Fields, in order: CDR3 length, J gene, V gene, CDR3 protein.

17 | TRBJ2-2 | TRBV5-1 | CASSLALISANTGELFF
15 | TRBJ1-2 | TRBV7-9 | CASSLGPGQINGYTF
13 | TRBJ2-5 | TRBV6-4 | CASSDGVGGTQYF
16 | TRBJ2-1 | TRBV21-1 | CASSINRPVSYNEQFF
17 | TRBJ1-1 | TRBV28 | CASSSPRTDISNTEAFF
13 | TRBJ2-1 | TRBV12-3/TRBV12-4 | CASTLDSYNEQFF
12 | TRBJ2-1 | TRBV27 | CASSRIRDEQFF
17 | TRBJ2-2 | TRBV7-6 | CASSLDPSGGPTGELFF
13 | TRBJ2-7 | TRBV7-9 | CASSFPGSYEQYF
14 | TRBJ2-5 | TRBV15 | CATSEALDQETQYF
16 | TRBJ2-3 | TRBV25-1 | CASSEIRGPNTDTQYF
13 | TRBJ2-5 | TRBV28 | CASQSGGDETQYF
19 | TRBJ2-3 | TRBV20-1 | CSARDPGTSGGQHWDTQYF
15 | TRBJ2-1 | TRBV12-5 | CASGGIRLPLNEQFF
17 | TRBJ2-1 | TRBV18 | CASSPPAAGGLSNEQFF
13 | TRBJ2-3 | TRBV28 | CASSFYSTDTQYF
13 | TRBJ2-1 | TRBV28 | CASSLGTGNEQFF
13 | TRBJ1-1 | TRBV5-1 | CASSSEVNTEAFF
15 | TRBJ2-3 | TRBV6-2/TRBV6-3 | CASSTAGSGADTQYF
16 | TRBJ2-1 | TRBV7-6 | CASSPPSGERYNEQFF
18 | TRBJ1-5 | TRBV5-5 | CASSLVVTGRAGEQPQHF
13 | TRBJ2-3 | TRBV27 | CASSGQGSDTQYF
11 | TRBJ2-3 | TRBV19 | CASLSTDTQYF
15 | TRBJ2-7 | TRBV28 | CASNPGTGPFYEQYF
12 | TRBJ2-1 | TRBV9 | CASSVDISEQFF
14 | TRBJ2-7 | TRBV7-9 | CASSLRGRTYEQYF
15 | TRBJ2-3 | TRBV29-1 | CSAPGVGGSTDTQYF
14 | TRBJ2-7 | TRBV3-1 | CASSQVGTAYEQYF